This T cell receptor beta chain was sequenced during a study of cytomegalovirus exposure and HLA in healthy donors. Study-level findings and limits: Later analysis identified several of the most significant clusters that appeared linked to common viral pathogens. TRBV6-2, TRBV6-3 and other indistinguishable V segments were excluded. For most TCR beta V segments, an earlier analysis put the productive rate at about 87% or about 30% of the time. In a later analysis, at a false discovery rate of 0.05, 17,000 or so TCR beta sequences were associated with HLA alleles.

V shed 5 bases and J 3 bases; nucleotides not matched to a gene: 25. CDR3 size: 20 residues. Germline V gives CDR1 GTSNPN, CDR2 SVGIG (reference sequence). Primers included in the PCR were 60 Vbeta and 13 Jbeta primers. Clones were sequenced by immunoSEQ multiplex PCR, and TCRdb holds only the in-frame ones, with some missing. The sample lists approximately 110,000 clones; around 80% were seen once. As to this clone: Its antigen is currently unknown.

The sequenced sample was PBMCs. This receptor was obtained from a woman in her fifties or sixties in good health and CMV-seropositive. The chain carries TRBV30 and TRBJ2-3, with 8 bases matching TRBD1. The CDR3: CAWEFPHQGARGLRTDTQYF. The CDR3 DNA is TGTGCCTGGGAGTTCCCACATCAGGGGGCGCGAGGGTTGAGGACAGATACGCAGTATTTT.